This T cell receptor beta chain was sequenced in a study of monozygotic twins with inflammatory bowel disease. The CDR3 extends over 14 amino acids. Germline V gene sequence: CDR1 SGHTA, CDR2 FQGTGA. Via template switching, UMIs carrying a 6-nucleotide sample barcode were introduced. From its re-call of the 5' RACE reads, TCRdb lists each CDR3 protein once, without DNA. The sample has a few hundred thousand distinct CDR3 sequences. As to this clonotype: What it recognizes is unknown.

Study-level points and caveats: Clonotype overlap with others was lower in IBD patients than in healthy twins, a difference that was greatest with disease activity. The analysis failed to separate different T cell subtypes.

The V gene is TRBV7-3, the J gene TRBJ2-7; TCRdb gives TRBD1 as the D gene, but with no DNA this cannot be confirmed. Sample: blood. This clonotype was sampled from a human donor with ulcerative colitis or Crohn's disease, or a healthy co-twin of an affected twin (not recorded which). This CDR3 is CASSLDRYSYEQYF.